This T cell receptor beta chain is from a study of OX40 agonist ivuxolimab in advanced cancers. Germline CDR1 and CDR2: LNHDA and SQIVND (reference sequence). This CDR3 spans 17 amino acids. V dropped 4 bases and J dropped 1; count of bases not matched to a gene: 5. Sequenced by immunoSEQ multiplex PCR; TCRdb stores in-frame clones only, minus some. The table has 70,000 or so clones, about 88% seen once. A note on this clone: The antigen is undetermined.

Points from the study as a whole: Clonal expansion by week 6 occurred in CD4+ and CD8+ blood T cells (at 0.1 to 3.0 mg/kg).

The TCR sequence derives from an adult with an advanced solid tumor such as melanoma, head and neck, liver or kidney cancer. Specimen: CD4+ or CD8+ T cells sorted from blood, collected in a trial of the OX40 agonist ivuxolimab. V and J are TRBV19 and TRBJ2-1; TRBD2 aligns across 12 bases. The CDR3 nucleotides read TGTGCCAGTAGTACCATACTAGCGGGAGGTTCCTACAATGAGCAGTTCTTC. Translation: CASSTILAGGSYNEQFF.